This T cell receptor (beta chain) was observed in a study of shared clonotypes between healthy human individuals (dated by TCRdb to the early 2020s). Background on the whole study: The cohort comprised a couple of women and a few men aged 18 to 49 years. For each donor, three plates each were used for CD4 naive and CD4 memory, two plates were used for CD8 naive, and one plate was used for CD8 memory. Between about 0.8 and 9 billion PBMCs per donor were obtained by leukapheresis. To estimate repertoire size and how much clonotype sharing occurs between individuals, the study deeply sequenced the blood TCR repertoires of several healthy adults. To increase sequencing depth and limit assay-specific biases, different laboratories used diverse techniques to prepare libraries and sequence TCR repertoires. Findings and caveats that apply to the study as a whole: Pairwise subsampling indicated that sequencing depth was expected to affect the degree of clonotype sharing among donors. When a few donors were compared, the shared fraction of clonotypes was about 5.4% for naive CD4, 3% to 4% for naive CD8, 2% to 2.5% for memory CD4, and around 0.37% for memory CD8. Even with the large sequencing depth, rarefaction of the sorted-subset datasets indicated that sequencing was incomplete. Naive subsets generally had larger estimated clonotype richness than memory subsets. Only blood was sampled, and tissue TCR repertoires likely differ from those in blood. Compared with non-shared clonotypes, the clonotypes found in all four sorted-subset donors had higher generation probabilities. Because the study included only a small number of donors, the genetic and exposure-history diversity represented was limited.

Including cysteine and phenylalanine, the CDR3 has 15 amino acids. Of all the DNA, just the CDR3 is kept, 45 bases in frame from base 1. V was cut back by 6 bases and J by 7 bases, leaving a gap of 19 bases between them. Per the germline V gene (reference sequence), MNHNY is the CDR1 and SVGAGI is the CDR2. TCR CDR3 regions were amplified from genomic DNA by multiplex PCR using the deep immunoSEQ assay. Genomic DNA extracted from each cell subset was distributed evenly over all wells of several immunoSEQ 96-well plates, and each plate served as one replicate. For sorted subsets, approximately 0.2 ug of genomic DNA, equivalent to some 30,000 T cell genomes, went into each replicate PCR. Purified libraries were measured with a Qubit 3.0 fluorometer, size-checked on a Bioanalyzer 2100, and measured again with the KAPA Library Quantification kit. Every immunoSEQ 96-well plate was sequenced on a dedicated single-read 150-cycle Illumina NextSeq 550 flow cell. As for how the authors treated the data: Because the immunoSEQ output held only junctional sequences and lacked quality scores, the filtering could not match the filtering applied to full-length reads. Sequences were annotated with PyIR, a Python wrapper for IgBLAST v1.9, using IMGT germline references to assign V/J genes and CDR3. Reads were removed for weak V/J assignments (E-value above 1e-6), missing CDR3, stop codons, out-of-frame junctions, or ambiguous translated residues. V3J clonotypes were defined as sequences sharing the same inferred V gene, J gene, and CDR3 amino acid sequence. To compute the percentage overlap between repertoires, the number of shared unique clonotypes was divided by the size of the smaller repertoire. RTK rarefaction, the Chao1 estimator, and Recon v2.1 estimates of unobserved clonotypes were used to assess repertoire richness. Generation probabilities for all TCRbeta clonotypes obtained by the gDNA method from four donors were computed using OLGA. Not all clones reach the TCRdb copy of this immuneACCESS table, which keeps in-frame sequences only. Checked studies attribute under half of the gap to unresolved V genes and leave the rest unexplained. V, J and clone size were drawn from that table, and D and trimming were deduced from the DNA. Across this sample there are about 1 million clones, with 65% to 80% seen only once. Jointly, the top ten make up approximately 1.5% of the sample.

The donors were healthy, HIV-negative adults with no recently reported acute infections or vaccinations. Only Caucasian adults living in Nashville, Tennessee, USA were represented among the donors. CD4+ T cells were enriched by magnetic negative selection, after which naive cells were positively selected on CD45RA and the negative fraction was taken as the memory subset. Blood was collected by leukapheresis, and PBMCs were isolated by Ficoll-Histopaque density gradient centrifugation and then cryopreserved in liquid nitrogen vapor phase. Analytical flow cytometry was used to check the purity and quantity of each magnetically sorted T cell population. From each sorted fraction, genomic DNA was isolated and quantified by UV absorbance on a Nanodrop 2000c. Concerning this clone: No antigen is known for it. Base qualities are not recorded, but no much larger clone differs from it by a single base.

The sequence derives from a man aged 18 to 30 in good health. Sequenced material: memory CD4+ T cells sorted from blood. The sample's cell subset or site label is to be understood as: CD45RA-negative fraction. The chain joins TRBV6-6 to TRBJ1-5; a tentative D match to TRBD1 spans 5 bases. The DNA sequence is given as TGTGCCAGCAGCGACACAGGTTCCTCAGGACAGCCCCAGCATTTT. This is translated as CASSDTGSSGQPQHF.